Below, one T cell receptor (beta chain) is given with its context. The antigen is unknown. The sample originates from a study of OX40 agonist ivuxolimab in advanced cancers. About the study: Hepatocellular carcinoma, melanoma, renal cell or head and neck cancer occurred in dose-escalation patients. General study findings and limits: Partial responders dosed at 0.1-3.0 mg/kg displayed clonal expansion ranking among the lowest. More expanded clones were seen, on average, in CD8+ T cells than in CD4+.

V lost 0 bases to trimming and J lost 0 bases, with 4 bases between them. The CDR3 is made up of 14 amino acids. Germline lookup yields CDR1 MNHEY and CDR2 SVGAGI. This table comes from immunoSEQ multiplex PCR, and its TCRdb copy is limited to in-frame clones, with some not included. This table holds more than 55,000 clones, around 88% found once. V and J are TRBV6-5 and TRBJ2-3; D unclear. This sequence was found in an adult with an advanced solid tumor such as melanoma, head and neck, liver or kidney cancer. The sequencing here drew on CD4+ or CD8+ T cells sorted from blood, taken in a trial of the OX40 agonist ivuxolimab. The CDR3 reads CASSYSRSTDTQYF. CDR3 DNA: TGTGCCAGCAGTTACTCGCGCAGCACAGATACGCAGTATTTT.